This entry lists 5 T cell receptor beta chains sequenced from one sample in a study of shared clonotypes between healthy human individuals. The table came from immunoSEQ multiplex PCR; TCRdb's copy has only in-frame clones and leaves some out. The sample shows some 2.1 million clones, about 95% of them seen only once. Source material: naive CD4+ T cells sorted from blood. The subset was: CD45RA+ positively selected. The receptors come from a man between 18 and 29 years old in good health.

This chain joins TRBV5-4 and TRBJ2-1; D is possibly TRBD2 (6 bases). CDR1 and CDR2 from the germline V gene are SGHNT and YYREEE (reference sequence). The CDR3 length is 14 residues. Deletions cut 2 bases from V and 9 bases from J, with 15 bases between. The CDR3 nucleotides are TGTGCCAGCAGCTTCTCACCGGACTACGGTGAGCAGTTCTTC. Translation: CASSFSPDYGEQFF.

Note on this clone: Other DNA sequences in this sample translate to the same CDR3. The chain employs TRBV7-2 and TRBJ2-3; TRBD2 aligns across 12 bases. The CDR3 contains 16 residues. The germline V gene encodes CDR1 SGHTA and CDR2 FQGNSA. Losses at the gene ends were 1 base for V and 4 bases for J; bases not matched to a gene: 3. In nucleotides, the CDR3 is TGTGCCAGCAGCTTAGGGCTAGCGGGAGGGCCAGATACGCAGTATTTT. Encoded protein: CASSLGLAGGPDTQYF.

The rearrangement uses TRBV9 and TRBJ1-2; D not resolved. This CDR3 has 15 residues. V was clipped by 0 bases and J by 3 bases, with 12 bases between them. CDR1 is SGDLS and CDR2 is YYNGEE in the germline V gene. In nucleotides, the CDR3 is TGTGCCAGCAGCGTAGGCAGTCTCAGAGACTATGGCTACACCTTC. Translated: CASSVGSLRDYGYTF.

The chain links TRBV2 to TRBJ2-7, with D unresolved. CDR1 and CDR2 (germline): SNHLY, FYNNEI. The CDR3 runs 12 residues. The V end lost 3 bases, the J end lost 4 bases, and 7 bases lay between the germline ends. CDR3 in amino acids: CASSDKQYEQYF. DNA for the CDR3: TGTGCCAGCAGTGACAAGCAGTACGAGCAGTACTTC.

This chain uses TRBV7-2 with TRBJ2-2; D is unresolved. Between the trimmed V and J ends, which lost 2 bases and 6 bases, there was a span of 7 bases. Germline V CDR1 and CDR2: SGHTA, FQGNSA. The CDR3 spans 13 residues. Here the CDR3 reads CASSLFSAGELFF. CDR3 DNA sequence: TGTGCCAGCAGCTTATTCTCAGCCGGGGAGCTGTTTTTT. The complete variable domain, with remaining parts taken from reference TRBV7-2 and TRBJ2-2, reads GAGVSQSPSNKVTEKGKDVELRCDPISGHTALYWYRQSLGQGLEFLIYFQGNSAPDKSGLPSDRFSAERTGGSVSTLTIQRTQQEDSAVYLCASSLFSAGELFFGEGSRLTVL.